These 15 T cell receptor beta chains came from one sample sequenced in a study of technical replicates of blood from four donors. Using immunoSEQ multiplex PCR, the repertoire was profiled, and TCRdb retains in-frame clones only, with some absent. The top ten hold over 0.35% of the sample, which has approximately 79,000 clones, approximately 91% seen once. The sequenced sample was T cells isolated from PBMCs. The receptor source for this set is a human donor in good health.

The chain couples TRBV7-2 to TRBJ2-7, with TRBD2 identical over 11 bases. The CDR3 totals 15 residues. The V gene end was trimmed by 5 bases and the J gene end by 1 base; junction bases not matched to a gene: 4. Germline V lookup: CDR1 SGHTA, CDR2 FQGNSA. The CDR3 nucleotides are TGTGCCAGCAGCCAGACTAGCGGGAAATCCTACGAGCAGTACTTC. It codes for CASSQTSGKSYEQYF.

V gene TRBV29-1 combines with J gene TRBJ2-7; D is ambiguous. V was shortened by 4 bases and J by 1 base, with 5 bases between the two germline ends. Germline values: CDR1 SQVTM, CDR2 ANQGSEA. This CDR3 comprises 11 residues. The CDR3: CSVGGSYEQYF. In DNA form, the CDR3 reads TGCAGCGTTGGAGGATCCTACGAGCAGTACTTC.

This chain links TRBV29-1 with TRBJ2-3; TRBD2 might be the D (6 bases). Germline V gives CDR1 SQVTM, CDR2 ANQGSEA. The CDR3 covers 11 residues. Trimming took off 8 bases at V and 4 bases at J, with 10 bases between the two ends. In DNA, the CDR3 is TGCAGCTCGGGGGTTGCAGATACGCAGTATTTT. Its translation is CSSGVADTQYF.

This clone is a singleton in its sample. The chain couples TRBV27 to TRBJ1-1, with 11 bases that match TRBD1. There are 14 residues in the CDR3. The junction had 10 bases not matched to a gene; V was cut back by 5 bases and J by 11 bases. Looked up from germline, CDR1 is MNHEY and CDR2 is SMNVEV (reference sequence). This CDR3 reads CASSRTGGFVGAFF. As DNA, the CDR3 is TGTGCCAGCAGTCGGACAGGGGGCTTCGTAGGGGCTTTCTTT.

CDR3 nucleotides: TGTGCCATCAGCTTACAGCCAGCTAACTATGGCTACACCTTC. It encodes CAISLQPANYGYTF. This rearrangement joins TRBV10-3 to TRBJ1-2; D is unclear. Trimming cost V 6 bases and J 0 bases, with 11 bases left between them. Germline loops: CDR1 ENHRY, CDR2 SYGVKD. CDR3 length: 14 residues.

The CDR3: CASSDTNYGYTF. CDR3 in DNA: TGTGCCAGCAGTGACACTAACTATGGCTACACCTTC. The chain joins TRBV6-1 to TRBJ1-2; D ambiguous. Trimming stripped 3 bases from V and 0 bases from J, with 2 bases between. This CDR3 has 12 residues. Germline assignment: CDR1 MNHNS and CDR2 SASEGT.

The CDR3 reads CASSQDPGLEQFF. Written as DNA, the CDR3 is TGCGCCAGCAGCCAAGATCCAGGGCTGGAGCAGTTCTTC. The chain joins TRBV4-3 to TRBJ2-1, with D perhaps matching TRBD1 (5 bases). Germline V CDR1 and CDR2: LGHNA, YSLEER. The germline V and J ends were trimmed by 0 bases and 10 bases, with 10 bases remaining between them. CDR3 length: 13 amino acids.

The chain employs TRBV5-1 and TRBJ2-2, with D perhaps TRBD1 (6 bases). CDR3 length: 15 amino acids. V was cut by 5 bases and J by 7 bases, with 18 bases left in between. The germline CDR1 and CDR2 sequences are SGHRS and YFSETQ. The CDR3 DNA sequence: TGCGCCAGCAGTCTCCTACAGGGAAGTGGCGGGGAGCTGTTTTTT. It specifies CASSLLQGSGGELFF.

The gene calls are TRBV5-4 and TRBJ2-3, with a possible D match to TRBD2 (6 bases). The germline V gene has CDR1 SGHNT and CDR2 YYREEE (reference sequence). This CDR3 contains 16 residues. With 0 bases removed from V and 9 bases from J, the gap between germline ends came to 20 bases. CDR3: CASSLASSGPVVTQYF. Here the CDR3 DNA reads TGTGCCAGCAGCTTGGCGAGTAGCGGCCCCGTCGTCACGCAGTATTTT.

The gene calls are TRBV7-2 and TRBJ2-1; 7 positions match TRBD2. CDR1 and CDR2 (germline): SGHTA, FQGNSA. The CDR3 covers 18 residues. V was clipped by 5 bases and J by 5 bases; unmatched bases: 18. CDR3 DNA: TGTGCCAGCAGCGACGGAGTTTTAGGGGAGGGCATCCACAATGAGCAGTTCTTC. This encodes CASSDGVLGEGIHNEQFF.

The CDR3 region is CASSLGGLQPQHF. As DNA, the CDR3 is TGTGCCAGCAGTCTCGGTGGGCTTCAGCCCCAGCATTTT. This chain links TRBV13 with TRBJ1-5; unclear D gene. Germline loops: CDR1 PRHDT, CDR2 FYEKMQ (reference sequence). Trimming took off 6 bases at V and 6 bases at J, with 12 bases between the two ends. The CDR3 contains 13 residues. The whole variable domain, filled in from reference TRBV13 and TRBJ1-5, reads AAGVIQSPRHLIKEKRETATLKCYPIPRHDTVYWYQQGPGQDPQFLISFYEKMQSDKGSIPDRFSAQQFSDYHSELNMSSLELGDSALYFCASSLGGLQPQHFGDGTRLSIL.

The chain uses TRBV10-3 and TRBJ1-1, with D possibly TRBD1 on 5 matching bases. The ends were cut back, 4 bases at V and 7 bases at J, with 13 bases in the middle. Germline V gene lookup returns CDR1 ENHRY and CDR2 SYGVKD. The CDR3 is 13 amino acids. The CDR3 region is CAISALGQDEAFF. CDR3 sequence (DNA): TGTGCCATCAGTGCCCTGGGGCAGGATGAAGCTTTCTTT.

The J gene is TRBJ2-1, the V gene TRBV6-4, with unresolved D. CDR3 length: 14 residues. CDR1 is MRHNA, CDR2 SNTAGT, per germline. The germline V and J ends were trimmed by 0 bases and 5 bases, with 8 bases remaining between them. CDR3 amino acids: CASSDSPYDNEQFF. The CDR3 region has the DNA TGTGCCAGCAGTGACTCCCCCTATGACAATGAGCAGTTCTTC.

The chain uses TRBV4-1 and TRBJ2-1; a possible D gene is TRBD2 (5 bases). Trimming took off 1 base at V and 8 bases at J, with 12 bases between the two ends. CDR1 MGHRA and CDR2 YSYEKL come from the germline V gene. The CDR3 has 14 residues. CDR3 region: CASSQVLLADEQFF. The CDR3 DNA sequence: TGCGCCAGCAGCCAAGTCCTCCTAGCCGATGAGCAGTTCTTC.

V is TRBV4-3 and J is TRBJ1-4; TRBD1 is a possible D gene (6 bases). This CDR3 region has 17 residues. Per germline, CDR1 LGHNA and CDR2 YSLEER. Between the trimmed V and J ends, which lost 4 bases and 3 bases, there was a span of 18 bases. CDR3 sequence reads: CASSLGGSRGPNEKLFF. The CDR3 DNA is TGCGCCAGCAGCCTAGGGGGATCACGAGGGCCTAATGAAAAACTGTTTTTT.